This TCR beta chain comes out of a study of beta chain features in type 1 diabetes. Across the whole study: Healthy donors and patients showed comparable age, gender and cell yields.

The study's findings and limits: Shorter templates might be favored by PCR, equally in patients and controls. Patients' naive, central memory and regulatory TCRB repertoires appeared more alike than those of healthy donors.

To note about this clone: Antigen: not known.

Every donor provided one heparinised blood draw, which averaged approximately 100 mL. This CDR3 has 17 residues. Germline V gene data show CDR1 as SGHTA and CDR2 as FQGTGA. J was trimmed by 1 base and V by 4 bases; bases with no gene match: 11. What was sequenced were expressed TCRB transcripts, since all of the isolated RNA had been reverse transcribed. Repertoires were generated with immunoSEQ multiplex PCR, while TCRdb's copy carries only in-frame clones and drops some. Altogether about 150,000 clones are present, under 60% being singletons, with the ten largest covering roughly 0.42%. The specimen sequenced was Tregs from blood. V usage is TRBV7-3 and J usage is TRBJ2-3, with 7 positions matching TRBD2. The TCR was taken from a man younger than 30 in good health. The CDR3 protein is CASSSLRASGGTDTQYF. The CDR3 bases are TGTGCCAGCAGCTCATTGCGCGCTAGCGGAGGCACAGATACGCAGTATTTT. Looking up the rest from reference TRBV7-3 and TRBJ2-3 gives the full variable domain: GAGVSQTPSNKVTEKGKYVELRCDPISGHTALYWYRQSLGQGPEFLIYFQGTGAADDSGLPNDRFFAVRPEGSVSTLKIQRTERGDSAVYLCASSSLRASGGTDTQYFGPGTRLTVL.